The entry below gives a single T cell receptor beta chain sequence along with its context. Authors' methods: Reference gene primer amplification yielded estimated nucleated cell counts. The assay was immunoSEQ multiplex PCR, and TCRdb's table has in-frame clones only and misses some. That table is the source of V, J and clone size, and D and trimming were worked out from the DNA. This sample has 50,000 to 75,000 clones; about 88% occur once, and the top ten carry 4% to 6%. CDR3 length: 14 amino acids. Germline trimming cut 1 base from V and 6 bases from J; bases unmatched to any gene: 3. Per germline, CDR1 LGHNA and CDR2 YNFKEQ. This record comes from a study of blood T cell repertoires in COVID-19. Study-level information: COVID-19 samples from acute and convalescent phases originated in the United States, Italy and Spain. PBMCs, B-cell-depleted T cells, or T cells were the source of the cDNA or gDNA that made up the material.

The TCR was taken from an elderly man in a cohort sampled during active COVID-19. The sequenced sample consisted of peripheral blood. This sequence joins TRBV4-2 and TRBJ2-4; 7 bases are a match to TRBD2. CDR3 in DNA: TGTGCCAGCAGCCAAGGCTCGGGAGGAAACATTCAGTACTTC. It is translated as CASSQGSGGNIQYF.